The 20 T cell receptor beta chains below were found in one sample sequenced in a study of cytomegalovirus exposure and HLA in healthy donors (dated by TCRdb to 2017 to 2019). Library preparation was by the immunoSEQ multiplex PCR assay. For the multiplex PCR, a mixture combining 60 forward primers for TCR Vbeta segments and 13 reverse primers for TCR Jbeta segments was used. TCRdb limited this immuneACCESS table to in-frame rearrangements with V and J called. A share of clones is missing; checked studies link under half to unresolved V genes, and the rest is unexplained. This sample is represented by 150,000 to 200,000 clones; around four fifths of them were singletons. The ten top clones hold around 3.1% of the sample. The specimen sequenced was PBMCs. These receptors were collected from a female donor in good health and CMV-seronegative.

This sequence joins TRBV6-5 and TRBJ2-6; no reliable D call. The CDR3 loop spans 15 amino acids. In germline, CDR1 is MNHEY, CDR2 SVGAGI. Trimming pared 5 bases from V and 0 bases from J, leaving 8 bases between. The CDR3 DNA reads as TGTGCCAGCAGTCCAGACATCTCTGGGGCCAACGTCCTGACTTTC. Protein: CASSPDISGANVLTF.

This chain links TRBV10-3 with TRBJ1-2; D is perhaps TRBD1 (6 bases). V was clipped by 0 bases and J by 0 bases, with 17 bases between them. The germline V gene encodes CDR1 ENHRY and CDR2 SYGVKD. The CDR3 runs 18 residues. The CDR3 region has the DNA TGTGCCATCAGTGAGTCGCCTCCGGACAGCACCCCTAACTATGGCTACACCTTC. It encodes CAISESPPDSTPNYGYTF.

As to this clone: Its ends do not fully match the called genes, so a read error is possible. V usage is TRBV7-9 and J usage is TRBJ1-1; TRBD1 is a possible D gene (5 bases). This CDR3 contains 15 residues. The germline CDR1 and CDR2 sequences are SEHNR and FQNEAQ (reference sequence). The CDR3 is CASSPQAGRNAEAFF. CDR3 nucleotides: TGTGCCAGCAGCCCCCAAGCAGGGAGGAACGCTGAAGCTTTCTTT.

V and J are TRBV7-8 and TRBJ1-1; D not resolved. CDR1 is SGHVS, CDR2 FQNEAQ, per germline. The CDR3 runs to 14 residues. V shed 2 bases and J shed 6 bases, with 13 bases lying between them. The CDR3 is CASSLQEIPSEAFF. Written as DNA, the CDR3 is TGTGCCAGCAGCTTACAGGAAATTCCTTCTGAAGCTTTCTTT.

This clone has just a few counts. The chain links TRBV18 to TRBJ1-1; no clear D gene. CDR1 and CDR2 (germline): KGHSH, LQKENI. Trimming left V 3 bases short and J 2 bases short, with 13 bases between. The CDR3 consists of 15 residues. CDR3 sequence reads: CASSPNEIDNTEAFF. CDR3 bases: TGTGCCAGCTCACCCAATGAGATAGATAACACTGAAGCTTTCTTT.

The genes are TRBV10-3 and TRBJ2-1; 7 bases agree with TRBD2. This CDR3 comprises 13 residues. The V gene's germline CDR1 is ENHRY and CDR2 SYGVKD. The V gene end was trimmed by 7 bases and the J gene end by 5 bases; junction bases not matched to a gene: 5. The CDR3 loop reads CAITSGENNEQFF. CDR3 bases: TGTGCCATCACAAGCGGGGAGAACAATGAGCAGTTCTTC.

The V and J genes are TRBV7-8 and TRBJ1-1, with a tentative D call TRBD1 (5 bases). Trimming left V 5 bases short and J 3 bases short, with 19 bases between. Germline V gene data show CDR1 as SGHVS and CDR2 as FQNEAQ. This CDR3 is built from 16 residues. CDR3 nucleotide sequence: TGTGCCAGCAGCCCGAAGGGGTCAGGGCGGTACACTGAAGCTTTCTTT. Protein sequence: CASSPKGSGRYTEAFF.

The chain has TRBV5-8 and TRBJ2-1, with D possibly being TRBD2 (6 bases). CDR3 length equals 15 residues. V lost 0 bases to trimming and J lost 1 base, with 8 bases between them. Per the germline V gene, CDR1 is SGHTS and CDR2 is YDEGEE. The CDR3 loop reads CASSLELASYNEQFF. For the CDR3, the DNA is TGTGCCAGCAGCTTGGAGCTAGCGTCCTACAATGAGCAGTTCTTC.

The chain links TRBV7-2 to TRBJ2-1; 10 bases fit TRBD2. The germline gives CDR1 SGHTA, CDR2 FQGNSA. J lost 7 bases, V lost 6 bases, and 15 bases had no gene match. CDR3 size: 17 residues. The CDR3 here is CASRQHPSGRAWNEQFF. The CDR3 DNA follows: TGTGCCAGCAGACAACACCCCAGCGGGAGGGCCTGGAATGAGCAGTTCTTC. Full variable domain (missing parts from reference TRBV7-2 and TRBJ2-1): GAGVSQSPSNKVTEKGKDVELRCDPISGHTALYWYRQSLGQGLEFLIYFQGNSAPDKSGLPSDRFSAERTGGSVSTLTIQRTQQEDSAVYLCASRQHPSGRAWNEQFFGPGTRLTVL.

This chain uses TRBV13 with TRBJ2-7; 11 bases are a match to TRBD2. CDR1 PRHDT and CDR2 FYEKMQ come from the germline V gene (reference sequence). V gave up 5 bases and J gave up 4 bases; unmatched junction bases: 4. The CDR3 is made up of 14 amino acids. The CDR3 loop is CASSAGLADYEQYF. Here the CDR3 DNA reads TGTGCCAGCAGCGCGGGACTAGCGGATTACGAGCAGTACTTC.

The chain links TRBV13 to TRBJ1-1, with D perhaps matching TRBD1 (5 bases). Germline CDR1 is PRHDT and CDR2 is FYEKMQ (reference sequence). The CDR3 loop spans 14 amino acids. V shed 8 bases and J shed 1 base, with 14 bases lying between them. The CDR3 loop is CASSTGRGNTEAFF. DNA of the CDR3: TGTGCCAGCTCGACGGGGAGGGGGAACACTGAAGCTTTCTTT.

This chain joins TRBV7-7 and TRBJ2-1; TRBD2 matches 12 bases. The CDR3 totals 15 residues. J was trimmed by 5 bases and V by 5 bases; bases with no gene match: 4. From germline, CDR1 is SSHAT and CDR2 FNYEAQ (reference sequence). The CDR3 protein is CASSPRTSGDNEQFF. The CDR3 DNA follows: TGTGCCAGCAGCCCTCGGACTAGCGGGGACAATGAGCAGTTCTTC.

This clone was picked up one time. The chain couples TRBV27 to TRBJ2-3; D is undetermined. Trimming took off 6 bases at V and 5 bases at J, with 6 bases between the two ends. The V gene's germline CDR1 is MNHEY and CDR2 SMNVEV (reference sequence). CDR3 length: 11 residues. Written as DNA, the CDR3 is TGTGCCAGCAGGTATATAGATACGCAGTATTTT. Translated: CASRYIDTQYF.

The chain joins TRBV28 to TRBJ1-4; tentative D call: TRBD1 (5 bases). V dropped 5 bases and J dropped 2 bases, with 9 bases sitting between them. The CDR3 sequence is 14 residues long. In germline, CDR1 is MDHEN, CDR2 SYDVKM. CDR3 region: CASSQGGTNEKLFF. Written as DNA, the CDR3 is TGTGCCAGCAGTCAGGGTGGCACTAATGAAAAACTGTTTTTT.

The chain is built from TRBV6-1 and TRBJ1-5, with D unclear. V dropped 4 bases and J dropped 4 bases, with 2 bases sitting between them. CDR1 is MNHNS, CDR2 SASEGT, per germline. This CDR3 region has 11 residues. The CDR3 here is CASSANQPQHF. CDR3 DNA sequence: TGTGCCAGCAGTGCGAATCAGCCCCAGCATTTT.

The J gene is TRBJ2-3, the V gene TRBV14; D is perhaps TRBD1 (5 bases). Deletions cut 6 bases from V and 8 bases from J, with 15 bases between. This CDR3 contains 13 residues. Germline values: CDR1 SGHDN, CDR2 FVKESK. The CDR3 is CASSLGAIGTQYF. The CDR3 region has the DNA TGTGCCAGCAGTCTTGGGGCTATCGGTACGCAGTATTTT.

The rearrangement uses TRBV2 and TRBJ2-7; TRBD2 aligns across 15 bases. J lost 6 bases, V lost 3 bases, and 12 bases had no gene match. CDR1 and CDR2 (germline): SNHLY, FYNNEI. CDR3 size: 18 residues. The CDR3 bases are TGTGCCAGCAGTGAGGGACTAGCGGGGGGATCCCGAATCGGCGAGCAGTACTTC. This codes for CASSEGLAGGSRIGEQYF.

This chain joins TRBV27 and TRBJ1-2, with TRBD1 matching over 7 bases. The germline CDR1 and CDR2 sequences are MNHEY and SMNVEV (reference sequence). This CDR3 comprises 13 residues. Germline trimming cut 8 bases from V and 2 bases from J; bases unmatched to any gene: 5. CDR3 sequence (DNA): TGTGCCAGCGGATCAGGGGGGAACTATGGCTACACCTTC. Protein product: CASGSGGNYGYTF.

The table lists this clone with a count of one. The chain links TRBV10-3 to TRBJ2-3, with D possibly TRBD2 on 5 matching bases. Germline V gene sequence: CDR1 ENHRY, CDR2 SYGVKD. The CDR3 covers 16 residues. V lost 7 bases and J 0 bases, leaving 17 bases between the germline ends. The CDR3 DNA follows: TGTGCCATCAATCCGTTGGAACGGGATAGCACAGATACGCAGTATTTT. Translated: CAINPLERDSTDTQYF.

The V gene is TRBV9, the J gene TRBJ2-1, with D possibly being TRBD1 (5 bases). Germline assignment: CDR1 SGDLS and CDR2 YYNGEE. Trimming shortened V by 0 bases and J by 3 bases, and 10 bases separated the two germline ends. The CDR3 consists of 15 residues. CDR3 loop: CASSVVSTDYNEQFF. In DNA, the CDR3 is TGTGCCAGCAGCGTAGTCTCGACAGACTACAATGAGCAGTTCTTC.